This TCR beta chain was obtained from a study of CD8+ T cells in alopecia areata. This CDR3 is 13 amino acids long. From germline, CDR1 is MNHEY and CDR2 SVGAGI. Trimming took off 6 bases at V and 4 bases at J, with 12 bases between the two ends. Extracted RNA was reverse transcribed into cDNA, the sequencing template. Measured with immunoSEQ multiplex PCR; TCRdb has only the in-frame clones, and not every one. The table lists under 250,000 clones, 50% to 70% of them singletons, with around 1.6% in the top ten. Sample treatment: oral pan-JAK inhibitor, 5-10 mg twice daily. The sequence derives from a human donor with alopecia areata. Material: CD4+ T cells sorted from blood, obtained at week 4, from a patient treated with tofacitinib. V and J are TRBV6-5 and TRBJ1-1; D is unclear. The CDR3 is CASSRTRATEAFF. Here the CDR3 DNA reads TGTGCCAGCAGCCGTACAAGAGCCACTGAAGCTTTCTTT.